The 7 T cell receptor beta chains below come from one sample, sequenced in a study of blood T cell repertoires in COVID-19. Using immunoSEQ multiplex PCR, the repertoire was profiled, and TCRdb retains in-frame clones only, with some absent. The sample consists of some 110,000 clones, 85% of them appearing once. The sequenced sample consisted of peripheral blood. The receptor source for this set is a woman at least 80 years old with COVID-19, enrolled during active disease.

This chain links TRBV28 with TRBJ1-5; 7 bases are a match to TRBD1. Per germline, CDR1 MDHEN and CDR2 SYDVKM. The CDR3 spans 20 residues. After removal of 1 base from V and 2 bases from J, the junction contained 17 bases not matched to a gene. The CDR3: CASSLSLGQVSSMGNQPQHF. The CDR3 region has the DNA TGTGCCAGCAGTTTATCCCTCGGACAGGTATCGTCGATGGGCAATCAGCCCCAGCATTTT.

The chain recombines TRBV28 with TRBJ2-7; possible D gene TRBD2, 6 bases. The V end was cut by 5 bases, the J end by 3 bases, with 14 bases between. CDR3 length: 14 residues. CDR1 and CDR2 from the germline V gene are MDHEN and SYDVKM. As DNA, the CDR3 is TGTGCCAGCAGTCCGTCGGGACTCCTCTACGAGCAGTACTTC. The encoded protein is CASSPSGLLYEQYF.

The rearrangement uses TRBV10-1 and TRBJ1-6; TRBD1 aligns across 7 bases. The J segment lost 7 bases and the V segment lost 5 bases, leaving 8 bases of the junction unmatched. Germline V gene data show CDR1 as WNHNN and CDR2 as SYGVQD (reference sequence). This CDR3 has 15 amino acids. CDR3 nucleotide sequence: TGCGCCAGCAGTCCTACGACAGGGAGGAATTCACCCCTCCACTTT. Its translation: CASSPTTGRNSPLHF.

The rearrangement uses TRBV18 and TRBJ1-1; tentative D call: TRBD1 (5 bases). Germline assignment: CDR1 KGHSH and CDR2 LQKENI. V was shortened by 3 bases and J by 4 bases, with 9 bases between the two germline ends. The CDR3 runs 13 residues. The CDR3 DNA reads TGTGCCAGCTCACCCATTAGGGGCACTGAAGCTTTCTTT. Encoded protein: CASSPIRGTEAFF.

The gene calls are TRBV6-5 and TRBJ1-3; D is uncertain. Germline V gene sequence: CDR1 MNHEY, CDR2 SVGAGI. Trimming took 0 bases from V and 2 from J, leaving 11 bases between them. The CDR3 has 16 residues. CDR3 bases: TGTGCCAGCAGTTACTCGGTGGGGAGCGCTGGAAACACCATATATTTT. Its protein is CASSYSVGSAGNTIYF.

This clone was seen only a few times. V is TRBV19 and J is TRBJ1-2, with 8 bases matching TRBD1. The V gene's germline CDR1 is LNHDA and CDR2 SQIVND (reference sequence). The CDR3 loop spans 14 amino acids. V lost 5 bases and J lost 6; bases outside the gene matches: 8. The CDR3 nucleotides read TGTGCCAGTAGTCCCCAGGGGGCGTCCGATGGCTACACCTTC. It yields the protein CASSPQGASDGYTF. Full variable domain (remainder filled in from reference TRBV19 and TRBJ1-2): DGGITQSPKYLFRKEGQNVTLSCEQNLNHDAMYWYRQDPGQGLRLIYYSQIVNDFQKGDIAEGYSVSREKKESFPLTVTSAQKNPTAFYLCASSPQGASDGYTFGSGTRLTVV.

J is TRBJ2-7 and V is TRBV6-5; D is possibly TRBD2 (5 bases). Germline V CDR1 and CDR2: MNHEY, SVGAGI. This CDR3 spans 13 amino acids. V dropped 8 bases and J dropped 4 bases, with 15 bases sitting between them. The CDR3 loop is CASSLLEKYEQYF. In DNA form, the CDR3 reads TGTGCCAGCTCCTTACTAGAAAAATACGAGCAGTACTTC.